This TCR beta chain was profiled in a study of blood T cell repertoires in COVID-19 (dated by TCRdb to the early 2020s). At the level of the whole study: Collaborator samples came from the United States, Italy and Spain and covered acute and convalescent phases of COVID-19. The material from the prospective study consisted of cDNA or gDNA derived from T cells, B-cell-depleted T cells, or PBMCs. The dataset comprised deeply sampled blood TCRbeta repertoires from subjects exposed to, actively infected with, or recovered from COVID-19. The repertoires were released in a freely available public database meant as a resource for research on the immune response to SARS-CoV-2. Samples came from the ongoing ImmuneRACE study (first 160 participants) plus 1,254 subjects from 6 global collaborators. Sample metadata almost always included a de-identified subject ID, COVID-19 status, age in years and sex. Where available, HLA class I and class II types were taken from metadata supplied by the sample provider and were not determined by assay-based typing.

CDR1 and CDR2, looked up from the germline V gene, are KGHDR and SFDVKD. Its CDR3 holds 14 amino acids, cysteine through phenylalanine. The CDR3 DNA has 42 bases and is translated from base 1. Trimming leaves V shorter by 6 bases and J shorter by 6 bases, with the junction holding 10 bases beyond the gene matches. Each collaborating institution followed its own protocols to collect whole blood in K2EDTA tubes. Collaborator samples were shipped for TCRbeta analysis as frozen whole blood, isolated PBMCs, or DNA extracted from either sample type. TCRbeta CDR3 regions were amplified from genomic DNA by means of the immunoSEQ Assay, a bias-controlled multiplex PCR. Concerning the study's data processing: The number of nucleated cells in each sample was estimated from the amplification of reference gene primers within the assay. To quantify the absolute abundance of each unique TCRbeta CDR3 rearrangement, sequence reads were collapsed and filtered. For each sample, productive Simpson clonality was calculated by taking the square root of Simpson's diversity index across productive rearrangements. TCRdb re-hosts the immuneACCESS table, in-frame sequences only. Its copies lack some clones; in the studies checked, an unresolved V gene accounts for under half of them, and the cause for the rest is not known. V and J calls and clone size are as listed in that table; D and trimming were resolved from the DNA. This sample is represented by roughly 97,000 clones; approximately 87% of them were singletons. The leading ten clones occupy roughly 15% of the sample.

Study-wide findings and limitations: How much clinical and demographic metadata was included differed by source and by participant, and the metadata was provided uncurated.

As concerns this clone: Its target antigen remains unknown. No much larger clonotype is one base removed from it; base qualities were not supplied.

The chain was built from TRBV24-1 and TRBJ2-7; 7 central bases correspond to TRBD2. Sequencing input: peripheral blood. This clonotype was sampled from a man between 50 and 59 years old with acute or convalescent COVID-19. The CDR3 region: CATSRGGGSAEQYF. Read as DNA, the sequence is TGTGCCACCAGTCGTGGGGGGGGGTCGGCCGAGCAGTACTTC.